This TCR beta chain originates from a study of shared clonotypes between healthy human individuals. Study results and limitations: Represented diversity, genetic and exposure-history alike, was limited by few donors.

This clone was recorded once. The antigen remains undetermined. Repertoires were generated with immunoSEQ multiplex PCR, while TCRdb's copy carries only in-frame clones and drops some. The sample yields over a million clones, about 84% seen once. Germline V gene data show CDR1 as SQVTM and CDR2 as ANQGSEA. The CDR3 length is 11 residues. J was trimmed by 7 bases and V by 6 bases; bases with no gene match: 3. Sequenced material: memory CD4+ T cells from PBMCs. Subset here: CD45RA-negative fraction. This clonotype originated in a man younger than 35 in good health. Some clones in this sample may be carry-over from other donors' samples. The chain links TRBV29-1 to TRBJ2-1; 7 nucleotides agree with TRBD1. CDR3 sequence reads: CSVYRGNEQFF. In DNA form, the CDR3 reads TGCAGCGTCTACAGGGGAAATGAGCAGTTCTTC.